This TCR beta chain was sequenced during a study of CD8+CD57+ T cells in acquired aplastic anemia. Profiling that covered TCR beta VDJ and CDR3 relied on genomic DNA as its template. TCRdb re-analysed the reads in MiXCR, keeping a single row per CDR3 protein. The sample lists some 180,000 distinct CDR3 sequences, around 60% occurring once. It was patients with CD8+CD57+ cell expansion by flow cytometry who were chosen for sequencing. Prior therapy had not been administered to any patient at the time of blood sampling. Study-wide findings and caveats: Between the patient and control groups, CD8+ Simpson's diversity did not differ significantly.

In regard to this clonotype: Antigen: not known.

The sequenced sample was sorted CD4+, CD8+, or CD8+CD57+ T cells (not recorded which) from PBMCs. This sequence was found in a human donor with aplastic anemia.

The CDR3 loop is CSVGTGKGYGYTF. The CDR3 DNA sequence: TGCAGCGTTGGGACAGGGAAAGGCTATGGCTACACCTTC. This chain uses TRBV29-1 with TRBJ1-2; 8 bases fit TRBD1. The length of the CDR3 is 13 residues. CDR1 and CDR2 from the germline V gene are SQVTM and ANQGSEA. V gave up 4 bases and J gave up 4 bases; unmatched junction bases: 5.